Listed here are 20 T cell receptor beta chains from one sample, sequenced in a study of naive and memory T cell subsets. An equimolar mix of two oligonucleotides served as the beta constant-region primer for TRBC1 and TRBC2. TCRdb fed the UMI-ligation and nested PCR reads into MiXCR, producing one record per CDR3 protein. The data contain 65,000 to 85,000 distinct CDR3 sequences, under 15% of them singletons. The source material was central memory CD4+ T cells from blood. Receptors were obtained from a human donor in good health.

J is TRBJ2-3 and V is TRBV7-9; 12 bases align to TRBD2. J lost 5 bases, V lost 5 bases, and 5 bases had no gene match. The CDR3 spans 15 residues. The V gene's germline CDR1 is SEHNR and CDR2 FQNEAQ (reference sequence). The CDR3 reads CASSRLAGALDTQYF. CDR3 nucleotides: TGTGCCAGCAGCCGACTAGCGGGAGCTCTAGATACGCAGTATTTT.

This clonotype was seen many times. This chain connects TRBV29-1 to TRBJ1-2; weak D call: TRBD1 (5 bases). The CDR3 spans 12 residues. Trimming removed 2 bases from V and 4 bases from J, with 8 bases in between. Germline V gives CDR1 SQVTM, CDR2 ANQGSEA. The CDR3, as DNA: TGCAGCGTTGAAAGAGACAGCTATGGCTACACCTTC. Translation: CSVERDSYGYTF. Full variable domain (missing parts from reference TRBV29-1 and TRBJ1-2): SAVISQKPSRDICQRGTSLTIQCQVDSQVTMMFWYRQQPGQSLTLIATANQGSEATYESGFVIDKFPISRPNLTFSTLTVSNMSPEDSSIYLCSVERDSYGYTFGSGTRLTVV.

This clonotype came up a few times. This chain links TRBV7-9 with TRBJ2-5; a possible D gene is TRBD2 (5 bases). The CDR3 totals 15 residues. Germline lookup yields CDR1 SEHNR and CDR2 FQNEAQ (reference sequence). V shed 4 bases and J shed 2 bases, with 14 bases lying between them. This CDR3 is CASSSSFGPQETQYF. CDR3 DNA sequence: TGTGCCAGCAGCTCTAGCTTCGGGCCACAAGAGACCCAGTACTTC.

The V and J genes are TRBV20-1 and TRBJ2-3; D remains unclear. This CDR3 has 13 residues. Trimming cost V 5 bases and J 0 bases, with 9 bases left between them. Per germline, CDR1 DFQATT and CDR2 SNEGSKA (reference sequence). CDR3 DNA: TGCAGTGCTGAATACTACAGCACAGATACGCAGTATTTT. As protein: CSAEYYSTDTQYF.

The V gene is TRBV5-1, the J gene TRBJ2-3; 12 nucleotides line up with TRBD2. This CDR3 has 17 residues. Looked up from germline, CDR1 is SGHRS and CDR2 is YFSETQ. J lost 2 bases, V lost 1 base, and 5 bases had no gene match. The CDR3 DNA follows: TGCGCCAGCAGCTTGACCGGGACTAGCGGGCTCACAGATACGCAGTATTTT. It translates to CASSLTGTSGLTDTQYF.

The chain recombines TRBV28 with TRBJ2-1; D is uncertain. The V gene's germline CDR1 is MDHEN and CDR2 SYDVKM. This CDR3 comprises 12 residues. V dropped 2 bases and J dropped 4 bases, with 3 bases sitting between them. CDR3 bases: TGTGCCAGCAGTTTAGGTTACAATGAGCAGTTCTTC. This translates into CASSLGYNEQFF.

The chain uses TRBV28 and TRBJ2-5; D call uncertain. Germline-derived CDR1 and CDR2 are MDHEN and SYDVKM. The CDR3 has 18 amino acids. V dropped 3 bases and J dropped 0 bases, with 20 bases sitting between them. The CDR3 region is CASSFDQGWGMYQETQYF. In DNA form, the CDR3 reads TGTGCCAGCAGTTTCGACCAAGGGTGGGGAATGTACCAAGAGACCCAGTACTTC.

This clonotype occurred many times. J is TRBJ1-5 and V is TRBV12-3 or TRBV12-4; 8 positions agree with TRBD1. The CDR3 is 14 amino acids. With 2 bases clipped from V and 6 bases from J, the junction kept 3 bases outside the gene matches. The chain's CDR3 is CASSLSGGGQPQHF. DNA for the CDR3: TGTGCCAGCAGTTTATCAGGGGGCGGTCAGCCCCAGCATTTT.

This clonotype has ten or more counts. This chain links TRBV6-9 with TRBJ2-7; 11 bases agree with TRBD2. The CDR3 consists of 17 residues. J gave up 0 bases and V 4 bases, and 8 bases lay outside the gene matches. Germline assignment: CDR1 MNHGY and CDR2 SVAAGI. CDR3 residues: CASSSGLAETSSYEQYF. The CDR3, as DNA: TGTGCCAGCAGTTCGGGACTAGCGGAGACCTCCTCCTACGAGCAGTACTTC.

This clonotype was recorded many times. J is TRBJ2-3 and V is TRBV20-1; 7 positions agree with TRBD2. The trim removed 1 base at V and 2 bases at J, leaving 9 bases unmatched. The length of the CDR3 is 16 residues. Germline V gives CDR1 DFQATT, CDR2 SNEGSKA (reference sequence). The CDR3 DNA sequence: TGCAGTGCTAGAGGCGCCCGCGGGAGCTTCACAGATACGCAGTATTTT. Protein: CSARGARGSFTDTQYF.

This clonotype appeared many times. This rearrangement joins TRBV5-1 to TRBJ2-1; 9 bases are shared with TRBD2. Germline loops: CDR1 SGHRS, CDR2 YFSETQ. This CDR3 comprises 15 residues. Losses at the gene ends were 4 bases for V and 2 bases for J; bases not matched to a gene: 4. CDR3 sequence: CASSPAGGAYNEQFF. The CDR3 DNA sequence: TGCGCCAGCAGCCCAGCGGGAGGCGCCTACAATGAGCAGTTCTTC.

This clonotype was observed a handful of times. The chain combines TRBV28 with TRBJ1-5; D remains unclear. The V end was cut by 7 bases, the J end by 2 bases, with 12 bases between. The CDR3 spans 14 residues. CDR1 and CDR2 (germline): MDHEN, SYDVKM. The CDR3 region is CASIEVSRNQPQHF. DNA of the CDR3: TGTGCCAGCATAGAAGTTAGTCGCAATCAGCCCCAGCATTTT.

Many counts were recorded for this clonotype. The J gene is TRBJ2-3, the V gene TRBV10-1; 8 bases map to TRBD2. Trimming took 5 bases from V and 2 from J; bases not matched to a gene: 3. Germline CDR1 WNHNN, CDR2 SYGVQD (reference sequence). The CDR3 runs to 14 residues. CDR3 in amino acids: CASSRTSITDTQYF. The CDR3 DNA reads TGCGCCAGCAGTCGGACTAGCATCACAGATACGCAGTATTTT.

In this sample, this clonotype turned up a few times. CDR3 loop: CASSVVRMNSYEQYF. CDR3 nucleotides: TGTGCCAGCAGCGTAGTGCGGATGAACTCCTACGAGCAGTACTTC. The rearrangement joins TRBV9 to TRBJ2-7; D is undetermined. In germline, CDR1 is SGDLS, CDR2 YYNGEE. This CDR3 contains 15 residues. V was trimmed by 0 bases and J by 0 bases, leaving 10 bases between them.

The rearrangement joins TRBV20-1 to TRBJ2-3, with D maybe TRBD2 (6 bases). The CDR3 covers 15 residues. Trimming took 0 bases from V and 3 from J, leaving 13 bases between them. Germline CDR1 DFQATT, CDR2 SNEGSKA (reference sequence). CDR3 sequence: CSARDLRGSTDTQYF. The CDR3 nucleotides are TGCAGTGCTAGAGATCTCCGGGGGTCGACAGATACGCAGTATTTT.

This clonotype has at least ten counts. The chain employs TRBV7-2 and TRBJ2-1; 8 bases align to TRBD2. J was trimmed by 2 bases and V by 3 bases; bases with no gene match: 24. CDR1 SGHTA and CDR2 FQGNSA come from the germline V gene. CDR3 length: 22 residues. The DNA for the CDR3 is TGTGCCAGCAGCTTTTGGGGGGCGGGGGGACTAGAAGCTCACACCCCCTACAATGAGCAGTTCTTC. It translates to CASSFWGAGGLEAHTPYNEQFF. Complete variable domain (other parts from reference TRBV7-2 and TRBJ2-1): GAGVSQSPSNKVTEKGKDVELRCDPISGHTALYWYRQSLGQGLEFLIYFQGNSAPDKSGLPSDRFSAERTGGSVSTLTIQRTQQEDSAVYLCASSFWGAGGLEAHTPYNEQFFGPGTRLTVL.

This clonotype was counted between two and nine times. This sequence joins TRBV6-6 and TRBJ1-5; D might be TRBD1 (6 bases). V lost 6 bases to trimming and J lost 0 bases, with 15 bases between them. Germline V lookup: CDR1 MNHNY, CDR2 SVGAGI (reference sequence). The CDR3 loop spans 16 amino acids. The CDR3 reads CASSPRQADSNQPQHF. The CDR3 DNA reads TGTGCCAGCAGCCCGCGACAGGCAGATAGCAATCAGCCCCAGCATTTT.

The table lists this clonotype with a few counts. The CDR3 sequence is CASSDRGPADTQYF. CDR3 bases: TGTGCCAGTAGTGACAGAGGACCTGCAGATACGCAGTATTTT. The chain couples TRBV19 to TRBJ2-3; a possible D gene is TRBD1 (5 bases). The CDR3 is 14 amino acids. V lost 5 bases, J lost 4 bases, and 13 bases lay in between. The V gene's germline CDR1 is LNHDA and CDR2 SQIVND (reference sequence).

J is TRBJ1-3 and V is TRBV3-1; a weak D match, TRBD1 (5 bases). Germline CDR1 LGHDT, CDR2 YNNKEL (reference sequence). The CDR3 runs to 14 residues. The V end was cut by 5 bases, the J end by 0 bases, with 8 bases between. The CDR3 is CASSGTDSGNTIYF. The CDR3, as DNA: TGTGCCAGCAGCGGGACGGACTCTGGAAACACCATATATTTT.

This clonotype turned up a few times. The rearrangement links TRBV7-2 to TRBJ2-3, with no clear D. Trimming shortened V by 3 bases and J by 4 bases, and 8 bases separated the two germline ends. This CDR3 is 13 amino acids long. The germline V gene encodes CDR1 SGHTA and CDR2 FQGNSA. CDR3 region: CASSFRHPDTQYF. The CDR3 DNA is TGTGCCAGCAGCTTTCGACACCCAGATACGCAGTATTTT.